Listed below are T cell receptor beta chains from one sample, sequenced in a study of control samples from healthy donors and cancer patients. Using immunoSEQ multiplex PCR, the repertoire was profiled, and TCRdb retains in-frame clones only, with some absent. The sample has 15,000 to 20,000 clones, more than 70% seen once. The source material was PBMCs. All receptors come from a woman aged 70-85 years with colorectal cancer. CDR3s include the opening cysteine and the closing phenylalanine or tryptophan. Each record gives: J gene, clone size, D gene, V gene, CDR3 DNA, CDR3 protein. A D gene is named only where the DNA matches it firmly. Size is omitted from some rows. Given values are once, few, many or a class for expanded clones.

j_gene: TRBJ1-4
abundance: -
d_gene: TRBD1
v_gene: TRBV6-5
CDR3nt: TGTGCCAGCAGCGCAGGGGGTTTACGGGAAAAACTGTTTTTT
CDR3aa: CASSAGGLREKLFF

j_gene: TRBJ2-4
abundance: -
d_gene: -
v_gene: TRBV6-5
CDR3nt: TGTGCCAGCAGTTACTGGCCCCAGTGGGACATTCAGTACTTC
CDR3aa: CASSYWPQWDIQYF

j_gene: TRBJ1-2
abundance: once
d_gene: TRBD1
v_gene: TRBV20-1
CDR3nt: TGCAGTGCCAAGGCAGGGGGTGGCTACACCTTC
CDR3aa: CSAKAGGGYTF

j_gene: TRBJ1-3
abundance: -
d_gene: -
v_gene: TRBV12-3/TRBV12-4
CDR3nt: TGTGCCTTCTCTGGAAACACCATATATTTT
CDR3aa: CAFSGNTIYF

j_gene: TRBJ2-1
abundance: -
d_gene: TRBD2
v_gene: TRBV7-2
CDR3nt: TGTGCCAGCACTGCCAGACTAGCGGGCCACAATGAGCAGTTCTTC
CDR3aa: CASTARLAGHNEQFF

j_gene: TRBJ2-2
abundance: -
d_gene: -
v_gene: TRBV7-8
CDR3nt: TGTGCCAGCAGCCCCCGACAGGAATCAAGGGAGCTGTTTTTT
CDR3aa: CASSPRQESRELFF

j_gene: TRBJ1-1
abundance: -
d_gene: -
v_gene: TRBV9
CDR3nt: TGTGCCAGCAGCGTAGAGGGACAGAACACTGAAGCTTTCTTT
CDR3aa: CASSVEGQNTEAFF

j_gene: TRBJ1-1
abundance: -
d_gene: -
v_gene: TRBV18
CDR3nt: TGTGCCAGCTCAACTCAGGGGAAAAACACTGAAGCTTTCTTT
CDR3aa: CASSTQGKNTEAFF

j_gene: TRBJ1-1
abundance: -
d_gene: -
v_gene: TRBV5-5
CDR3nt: TGTGCCAGCAGCTTGAGGGTCCCCTCTGAAGCTTTCTTT
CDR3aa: CASSLRVPSEAFF

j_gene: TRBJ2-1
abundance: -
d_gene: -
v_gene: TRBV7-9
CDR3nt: TGTGCCAGCAGCTCGGGACACCTCAATGAGCAGTTCTTC
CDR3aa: CASSSGHLNEQFF